The rows below give T cell receptor beta chains drawn from one sample of a study of radiotherapy plus CTLA-4 blockade in lung cancer. Assay: immunoSEQ multiplex PCR; the TCRdb copy retains only in-frame clones and omits some. The repertoire holds roughly 100,000 clones, more than 75% seen once, with under 3% in the top ten. The sequencing used peripheral blood, collected from a patient treated with radiotherapy plus ipilimumab. The source of these receptors is a human donor with non-small cell lung cancer that progressed on radiotherapy plus ipilimumab. Some clones in this sample may be carry-over from other donors' samples. CDR3s include the opening cysteine and the closing phenylalanine or tryptophan. The D gene is left open where the match is weak. The size of a clone is reported for some rows only, either as once, few or many, or as a class for expanded clones.

-	TRBV7-9	-	TRBJ1-4	CASSFSEKLFF	TGTGCCAGCAGCTTCAGTGAAAAACTGTTTTTT
-	TRBV4-3	few	TRBJ2-1	CASSHYNEQFF	TGCGCCAGCAGCCACTACAATGAGCAGTTCTTC
TRBD1	TRBV5-1	-	TRBJ2-5	CASSSQGGFSETQYF	TGCGCCAGCAGCTCGCAAGGGGGCTTTAGTGAGACCCAGTACTTC
TRBD2	TRBV7-7	once	TRBJ2-5	CASSLAGTREETQYF	TGTGCTAGCAGCCTCGCCGGGACTAGAGAGGAGACCCAGTACTTC
-	TRBV28	-	TRBJ2-7	CASSATRGTWEQYF	TGTGCCAGCAGTGCTACCAGGGGAACGTGGGAGCAGTACTTC
-	TRBV7-3	-	TRBJ2-2	CASSNTRGWGQGTGELFF	TGTGCCAGCAGCAATACCCGAGGCTGGGGACAAGGCACCGGGGAGCTGTTTTTT
-	TRBV7-2	-	TRBJ1-6	CASSFGGGSPLHF	TGTGCCAGCAGCTTTGGTGGGGGTTCACCCCTCCACTTT
-	TRBV4-3	-	TRBJ1-3	CASSQEILQYSGNTIYF	TGCGCCAGCAGCCAAGAAATCCTACAATACTCTGGAAACACCATATATTTT
TRBD2	TRBV18	-	TRBJ2-3	CASSPLAGALLDTQYF	TGTGCCAGCTCACCTTTAGCGGGGGCCCTTTTGGATACGCAGTATTTT
-	TRBV27	-	TRBJ2-3	CASSFGPNTQYF	TGTGCCAGCAGTTTCGGCCCGAATACGCAGTATTTT
-	TRBV27	-	TRBJ1-5	CASSLVGGNQPQHF	TGTGCCAGCAGTTTAGTTGGGGGCAATCAGCCCCAGCATTTT
-	TRBV5-1	-	TRBJ2-3	CASSFSREDTQYF	TGCGCCAGCAGCTTTTCCAGGGAGGATACGCAGTATTTT
TRBD1	TRBV7-6	-	TRBJ1-6	CASSLEVGTAYNSPLHF	TGTGCCAGCAGCCTAGAGGTCGGGACAGCCTATAATTCACCCCTCCACTTT
-	TRBV10-3	-	TRBJ2-5	CAISDLPAGVKETQYF	TGTGCCATCAGTGACCTTCCAGCGGGCGTCAAAGAGACCCAGTACTTC
-	TRBV7-9	-	TRBJ2-7	CASSLDSPYEQYF	TGTGCCAGCAGCTTAGACAGTCCCTACGAGCAGTACTTC
-	TRBV7-2	-	TRBJ1-1	CASSRLGVMNTEAFF	TGTGCCAGCAGCCGTTTGGGAGTAATGAACACTGAAGCTTTCTTT
-	TRBV27	-	TRBJ1-5	CASSLDGRRAGRPQHF	TGTGCCAGCAGTTTAGATGGTAGGAGGGCAGGTAGGCCCCAGCATTTT
-	TRBV2	few	TRBJ2-4	CASSEHGEGGPRKNIQYF	TGTGCCAGCAGTGAACATGGGGAGGGGGGGCCTCGCAAAAACATTCAGTACTTC
-	TRBV9	-	TRBJ1-1	CASSVAPQGGDTEAFF	TGTGCCAGCAGCGTAGCCCCTCAGGGTGGGGACACTGAAGCTTTCTTT
-	TRBV27	-	TRBJ2-3	CASSFLVGDTQYF	TGTGCCAGCAGTTTCTTGGTTGGAGATACGCAGTATTTT
-	TRBV7-2	-	TRBJ1-6	CASSSFRDNSPLHF	TGTGCCAGCAGCTCCTTCAGGGATAATTCACCCCTCCACTTT
TRBD2	TRBV29-1	-	TRBJ2-7	CSVHTSLAGTYEQYF	TGCAGCGTGCACACGAGCCTAGCGGGGACCTACGAGCAGTACTTC
TRBD2	TRBV6-5	-	TRBJ2-4	CASSYSSGEGNIQYF	TGTGCCAGCAGTTACTCCTCCGGGGAGGGAAACATTCAGTACTTC
TRBD2	TRBV4-2	-	TRBJ2-1	CASSQVGAGASYNEQFF	TGTGCCAGCAGCCAAGTTGGAGCGGGGGCGTCCTACAATGAGCAGTTCTTC
-	TRBV5-1	-	TRBJ1-4	CASSWTWGTNEKLFF	TGCGCCAGCAGTTGGACCTGGGGGACTAATGAAAAACTGTTTTTT
-	TRBV18	-	TRBJ1-3	CASSVQGHSGNTIYF	TGTGCCAGCTCAGTTCAGGGCCACTCTGGAAACACCATATATTTT
-	TRBV11-3	-	TRBJ1-1	CASSWGLTEAFF	TGTGCCAGCAGCTGGGGTCTCACTGAAGCTTTCTTT
-	TRBV2	-	TRBJ1-2	CASSDQGNYGYTF	TGTGCCAGCAGCGATCAGGGGAACTATGGCTACACCTTC
-	TRBV28	-	TRBJ1-2	CASSSGQGFFYGYTF	TGTGCCAGCAGTTCGGGGCAGGGCTTCTTCTATGGCTACACCTTC
TRBD2	TRBV4-1	-	TRBJ2-1	CASSQVLGGGARFDNEQFF	TGCGCCAGCAGCCAAGTTCTTGGCGGGGGGGCCCGGTTTGACAATGAGCAGTTCTTC
-	TRBV6-1	-	TRBJ1-1	CASSEMGGNTEAFF	TGTGCCAGCAGTGAAATGGGGGGGAACACTGAAGCTTTCTTT
TRBD1	TRBV5-1	-	TRBJ2-5	CASRLKEGGQGQYF	TGCGCCAGCAGGTTGAAAGAAGGGGGACAGGGACAGTACTTC
TRBD1	TRBV2	-	TRBJ1-2	CASSERQGGYGYTF	TGTGCCAGCAGTGAACGACAGGGAGGCTATGGCTACACCTTC
-	TRBV12-5	-	TRBJ1-6	CASGLEGGVALHF	TGTGCTAGTGGTTTGGAGGGCGGAGTAGCCCTCCACTTT
-	TRBV9	medium-sized	TRBJ2-2	CASSVLDRNTGELFF	TGTGCCAGCAGCGTATTGGACAGGAACACCGGGGAGCTGTTTTTT
-	TRBV4-3	-	TRBJ2-2	CASSQDRGTGELFF	TGCGCCAGCAGCCAAGATCGGGGAACCGGGGAGCTGTTTTTT
-	TRBV6-4	-	TRBJ1-3	CASNENTIYF	TGTGCCAGCAATGAAAACACCATATATTTT
-	TRBV7-2	-	TRBJ2-5	CASSPQETQYF	TGTGCCAGCAGCCCCCAAGAGACCCAGTACTTC
-	TRBV18	-	TRBJ2-7	CASSPPSGLGYEQYF	TGTGCCAGCTCACCACCATCAGGGTTAGGCTACGAGCAGTACTTC
TRBD2	TRBV18	-	TRBJ2-3	CASSPPGGALDTQYF	TGTGCCAGCTCACCCCCGGGGGGGGCTTTAGATACGCAGTATTTT